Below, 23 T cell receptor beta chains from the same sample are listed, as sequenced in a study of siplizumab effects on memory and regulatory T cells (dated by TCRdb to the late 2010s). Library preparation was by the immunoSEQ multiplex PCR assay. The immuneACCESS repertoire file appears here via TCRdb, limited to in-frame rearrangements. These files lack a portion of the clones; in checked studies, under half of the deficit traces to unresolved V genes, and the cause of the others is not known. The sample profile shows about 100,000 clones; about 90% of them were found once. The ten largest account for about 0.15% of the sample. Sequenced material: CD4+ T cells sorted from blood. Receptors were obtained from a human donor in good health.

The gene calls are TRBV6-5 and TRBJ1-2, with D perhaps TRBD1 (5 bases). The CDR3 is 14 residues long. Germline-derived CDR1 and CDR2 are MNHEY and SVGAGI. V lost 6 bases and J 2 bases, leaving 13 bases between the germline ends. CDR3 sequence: CASRAPGRNYGYTF. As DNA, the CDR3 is TGTGCCAGCAGAGCTCCGGGACGGAACTATGGCTACACCTTC.

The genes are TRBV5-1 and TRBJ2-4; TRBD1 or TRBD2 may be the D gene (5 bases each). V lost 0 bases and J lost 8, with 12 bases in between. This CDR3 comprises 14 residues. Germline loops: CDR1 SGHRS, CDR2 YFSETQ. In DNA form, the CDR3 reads TGCGCCAGCAGCTTGGCCGGGGCCCAAGACATTCAGTACTTC. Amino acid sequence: CASSLAGAQDIQYF.

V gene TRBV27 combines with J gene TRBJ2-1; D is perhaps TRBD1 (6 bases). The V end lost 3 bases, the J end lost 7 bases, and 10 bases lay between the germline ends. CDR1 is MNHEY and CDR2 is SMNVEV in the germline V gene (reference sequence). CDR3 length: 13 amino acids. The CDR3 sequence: CASSLNRVNEQFF. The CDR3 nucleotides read TGTGCCAGCAGTTTGAACAGGGTAAATGAGCAGTTCTTC.

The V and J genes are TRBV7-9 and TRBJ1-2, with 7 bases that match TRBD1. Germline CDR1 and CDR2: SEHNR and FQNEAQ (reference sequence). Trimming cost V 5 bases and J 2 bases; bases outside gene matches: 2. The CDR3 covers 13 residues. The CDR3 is CASSPQGNYGYTF. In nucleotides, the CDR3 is TGTGCCAGCAGCCCACAGGGGAACTATGGCTACACCTTC.

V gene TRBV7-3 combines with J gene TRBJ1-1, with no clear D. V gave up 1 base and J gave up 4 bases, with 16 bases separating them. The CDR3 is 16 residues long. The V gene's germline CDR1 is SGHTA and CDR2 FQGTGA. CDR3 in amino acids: CASSLSLVPPGTEAFF. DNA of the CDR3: TGTGCCAGCAGCTTAAGCCTCGTCCCACCGGGCACTGAAGCTTTCTTT.

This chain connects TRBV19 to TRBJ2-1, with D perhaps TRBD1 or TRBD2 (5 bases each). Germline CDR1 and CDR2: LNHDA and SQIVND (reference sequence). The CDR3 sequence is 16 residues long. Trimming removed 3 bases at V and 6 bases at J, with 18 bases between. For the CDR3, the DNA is TGTGCCAGTAGTATCGGGGTTTCAGGGATCCGCAATGAGCAGTTCTTC. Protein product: CASSIGVSGIRNEQFF. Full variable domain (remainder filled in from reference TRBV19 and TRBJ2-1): DGGITQSPKYLFRKEGQNVTLSCEQNLNHDAMYWYRQDPGQGLRLIYYSQIVNDFQKGDIAEGYSVSREKKESFPLTVTSAQKNPTAFYLCASSIGVSGIRNEQFFGPGTRLTVL.

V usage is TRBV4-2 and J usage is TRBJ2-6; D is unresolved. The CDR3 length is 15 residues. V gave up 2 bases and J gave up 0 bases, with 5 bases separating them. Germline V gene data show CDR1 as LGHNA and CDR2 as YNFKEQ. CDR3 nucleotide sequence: TGTGCCAGCAGCCAAACATTCTCTGGGGCCAACGTCCTGACTTTC. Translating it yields CASSQTFSGANVLTF.

CDR3 residues: CASSQTPWGEAEAFF. CDR3 DNA sequence: TGTGCCAGCAGCCAAACCCCTTGGGGGGAGGCTGAAGCTTTCTTT. The V call is TRBV9, the J call TRBJ1-1; a weak D match, TRBD1 (5 bases). CDR3 length equals 15 residues. Germline loops: CDR1 SGDLS, CDR2 YYNGEE. V was pared by 4 bases and J by 6 bases, with 19 bases between.

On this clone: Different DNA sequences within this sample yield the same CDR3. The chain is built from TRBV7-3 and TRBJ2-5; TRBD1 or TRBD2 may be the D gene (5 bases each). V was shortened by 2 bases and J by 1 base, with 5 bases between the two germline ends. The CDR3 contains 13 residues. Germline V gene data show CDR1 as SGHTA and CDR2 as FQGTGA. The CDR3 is CASSLGGQETQYF. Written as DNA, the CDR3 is TGTGCCAGCAGCTTAGGGGGCCAAGAGACCCAGTACTTC. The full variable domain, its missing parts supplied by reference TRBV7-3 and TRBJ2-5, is GAGVSQTPSNKVTEKGKYVELRCDPISGHTALYWYRQSLGQGPEFLIYFQGTGAADDSGLPNDRFFAVRPEGSVSTLKIQRTERGDSAVYLCASSLGGQETQYFGPGTRLLVL.

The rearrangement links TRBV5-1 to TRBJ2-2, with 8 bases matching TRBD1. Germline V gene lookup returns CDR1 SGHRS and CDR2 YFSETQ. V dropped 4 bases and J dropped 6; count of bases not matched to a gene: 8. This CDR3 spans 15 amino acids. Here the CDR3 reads CASSQTGERAGELFF. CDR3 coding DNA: TGCGCCAGCAGCCAGACAGGGGAAAGAGCCGGGGAGCTGTTTTTT.

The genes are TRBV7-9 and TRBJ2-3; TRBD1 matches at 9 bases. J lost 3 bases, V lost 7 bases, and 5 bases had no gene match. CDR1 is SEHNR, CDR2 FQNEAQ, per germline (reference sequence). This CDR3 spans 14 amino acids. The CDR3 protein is CASMSDRGTDTQYF. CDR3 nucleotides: TGTGCCAGCATGTCGGACAGGGGTACAGATACGCAGTATTTT.

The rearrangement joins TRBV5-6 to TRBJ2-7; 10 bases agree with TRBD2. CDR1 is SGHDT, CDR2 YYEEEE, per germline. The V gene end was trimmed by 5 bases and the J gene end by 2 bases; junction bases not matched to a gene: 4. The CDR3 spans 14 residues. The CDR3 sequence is CASRTSGVTYEQYF. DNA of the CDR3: TGTGCCAGCAGAACTAGCGGGGTTACCTACGAGCAGTACTTC. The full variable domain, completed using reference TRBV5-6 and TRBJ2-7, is DAGVTQSPTHLIKTRGQQVTLRCSPKSGHDTVSWYQQALGQGPQFIFQYYEEEERQRGNFPDRFSGHQFPNYSSELNVNALLLGDSALYLCASRTSGVTYEQYFGPGTRLTVT.

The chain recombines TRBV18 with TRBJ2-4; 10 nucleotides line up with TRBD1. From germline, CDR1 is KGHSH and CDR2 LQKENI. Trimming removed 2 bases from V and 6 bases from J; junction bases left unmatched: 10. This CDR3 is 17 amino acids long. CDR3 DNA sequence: TGTGCCAGCTCACCAACGATGGGACAGGGGCCAAGAAACATTCAGTACTTC. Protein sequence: CASSPTMGQGPRNIQYF.

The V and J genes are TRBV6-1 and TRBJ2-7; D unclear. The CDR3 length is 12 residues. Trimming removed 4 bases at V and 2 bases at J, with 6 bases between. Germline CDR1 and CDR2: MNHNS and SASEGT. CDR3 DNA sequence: TGTGCCAGCAGTGTATTTCCCTACGAGCAGTACTTC. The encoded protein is CASSVFPYEQYF.

CDR3 DNA sequence: TGTGCCATCAGAGCCGGGAATAACTATGGCTACACCTTC. Protein sequence: CAIRAGNNYGYTF. V usage is TRBV10-3 and J usage is TRBJ1-2; D is unresolved. The CDR3 is 13 amino acids. V was clipped by 6 bases and J by 1 base, with 9 bases between them. The germline V gene has CDR1 ENHRY and CDR2 SYGVKD.

The CDR3 bases are TGTGCCAGCAGCTTGGGGGTCGAGGGAACAGTGAAAAACGAGCAGTACTTC. It yields the protein CASSLGVEGTVKNEQYF. This rearrangement joins TRBV5-6 to TRBJ2-7, with D possibly matching TRBD2 (5 bases). Germline V gene sequence: CDR1 SGHDT, CDR2 YYEEEE. This CDR3 is built from 17 residues. The germline V and J ends were trimmed by 0 bases and 5 bases, with 21 bases remaining between them.

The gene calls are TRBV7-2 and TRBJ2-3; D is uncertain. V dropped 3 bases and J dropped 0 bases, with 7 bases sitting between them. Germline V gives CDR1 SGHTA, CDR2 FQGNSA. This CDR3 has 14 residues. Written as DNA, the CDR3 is TGTGCCAGCAGCTTCTACACTAGCACAGATACGCAGTATTTT. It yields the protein CASSFYTSTDTQYF.

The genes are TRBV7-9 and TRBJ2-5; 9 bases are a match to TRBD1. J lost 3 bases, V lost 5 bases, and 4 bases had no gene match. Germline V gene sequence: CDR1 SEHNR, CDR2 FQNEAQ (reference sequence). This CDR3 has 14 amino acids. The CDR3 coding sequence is TGTGCCAGCAGCCGGGGACAGGGAAAAGAGACCCAGTACTTC. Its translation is CASSRGQGKETQYF.

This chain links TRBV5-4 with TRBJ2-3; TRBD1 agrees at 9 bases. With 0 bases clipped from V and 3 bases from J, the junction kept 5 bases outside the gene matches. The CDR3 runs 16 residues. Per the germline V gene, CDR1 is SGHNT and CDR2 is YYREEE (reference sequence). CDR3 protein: CASSLVGQGWTDTQYF. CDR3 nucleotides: TGTGCCAGCAGCTTGGTCGGACAGGGGTGGACAGATACGCAGTATTTT.

The CDR3 DNA reads TGTGCCAGCTCACTGTGGACACGACAGAACACCGGGGAGCTGTTTTTT. It encodes CASSLWTRQNTGELFF. The V and J genes are TRBV18 and TRBJ2-2; the D gene is possibly TRBD1 (5 bases). The CDR3 is 16 residues long. V gave up 4 bases and J gave up 1 base, with 13 bases separating them. Germline assignment: CDR1 KGHSH and CDR2 LQKENI.

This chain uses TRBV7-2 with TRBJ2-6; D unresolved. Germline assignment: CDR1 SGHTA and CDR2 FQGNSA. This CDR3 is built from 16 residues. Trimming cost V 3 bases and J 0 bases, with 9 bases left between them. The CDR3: CASSLLATSGANVLTF. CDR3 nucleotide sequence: TGTGCCAGCAGCTTGCTTGCGACCTCTGGGGCCAACGTCCTGACTTTC.

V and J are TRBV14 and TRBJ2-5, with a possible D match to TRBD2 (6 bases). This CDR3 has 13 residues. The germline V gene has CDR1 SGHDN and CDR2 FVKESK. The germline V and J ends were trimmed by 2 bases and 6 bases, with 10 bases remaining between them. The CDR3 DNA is TGTGCCAGCAGCCAACAGGCGGGGAAGACCCAGTACTTC. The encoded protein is CASSQQAGKTQYF.

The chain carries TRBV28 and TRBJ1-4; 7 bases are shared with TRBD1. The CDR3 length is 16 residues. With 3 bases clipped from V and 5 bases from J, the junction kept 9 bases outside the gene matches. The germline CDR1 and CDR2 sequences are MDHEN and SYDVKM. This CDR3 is CASSFQGGSYNEKLFF. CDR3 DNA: TGTGCCAGCAGTTTTCAAGGGGGCAGCTACAATGAAAAACTGTTTTTT.